A selection of T cell receptor beta chains follows, all from one sample in a study of T cells after posttransplantation cyclophosphamide. TCRdb's table, derived via immunoSEQ multiplex PCR, lists solely in-frame clones and lacks some. Of about 31,000 clones listed, around nine tenths are singletons. Sequencing input: naive CD4+ T cells sorted from PBMCs. Receptor source: a woman aged 60 to 75 in good health, CMV-negative, and a related stem cell transplant donor. CDR3s include the opening cysteine and the closing phenylalanine or tryptophan. The D gene is left open where the match is weak. Clone size is given for some rows only: seen once, a few or many times, or a class if the clone is expanded.

TRBJ2-3 - TRBV11-1 - TGTGCCAGCAGCCCTCGAGGAGGTGGTAGCACAGATACGCAGTATTTT CASSPRGGGSTDTQYF
TRBJ2-1 TRBD1 TRBV4-3 once TGCGCCAGCAGCCAAGATGTGACAGGGGGCAATGAGCAGTTCTTC CASSQDVTGGNEQFF
TRBJ2-1 TRBD1 TRBV29-1 - TGCAGCGTTAACACCCGGGACAGGGTAGGAAGTGAGCAGTTCTTC CSVNTRDRVGSEQFF
TRBJ2-5 - TRBV19 - TGTGCCAGTAGTATAGAGGTGACAAAACCCTGGGAGACCCAGTACTTC CASSIEVTKPWETQYF
TRBJ1-5 - TRBV28 - TGTGCCAGCAGTGGGAGGGGACCCTTATCCGGCAATCAGCCCCAGCATTTT CASSGRGPLSGNQPQHF
TRBJ1-6 - TRBV28 few TGTGCCAGCAGTTTGGGGGGTTCGGGGCGGGGGTCACCCCTCCACTTT CASSLGGSGRGSPLHF
TRBJ1-1 - TRBV10-3 - TGTGCCATCAGTGAGTCTGGCATTAAGAACACTGAAGCTTTCTTT CAISESGIKNTEAFF
TRBJ2-7 TRBD2 TRBV9 - TGTGCCAGCAGCGTAGGTTTAGCGGGAAGCGAGCAGTACTTC CASSVGLAGSEQYF
TRBJ1-6 - TRBV12-2 - TGTGCAAGTCGCCCCAGGAGGGGCCGTCTGAGCTCCTATAATTCACCCCTCCACTTT CASRPRRGRLSSYNSPLHF
TRBJ2-3 - TRBV28 - TGTGCCAGCAGCTACTCCAGGCCTTCCACAGATACGCAGTATTTT CASSYSRPSTDTQYF
TRBJ2-7 TRBD2 TRBV6-1 - TGTGCCAGCAGTGGCCTGAGGGCTAGCGGGGGCTACGAGCAGTACTTC CASSGLRASGGYEQYF
TRBJ1-1 - TRBV6-5 - TGTGCCAGCACTCAAGGACAGTTGAACACTGAAGCTTTCTTT CASTQGQLNTEAFF
TRBJ2-1 TRBD1 TRBV7-9 - TGTGCCAGCAGACCCCCGGGGACAGGGGGCAATGAGCAGTTCTTC CASRPPGTGGNEQFF
TRBJ1-5 - TRBV19 - TGTGCCAGTAAACCGGGGAGTAGCAATCAGCCCCAGCATTTT CASKPGSSNQPQHF
TRBJ2-5 - TRBV20-1 - TGCAGTGCCGCGAACCAAGAGACCCAGTACTTC CSAANQETQYF
TRBJ2-5 - TRBV6-6 - TGTGCCAGCAGTTACTCAGGGGCAGGTGGCCAAGAGACCCAGTACTTC CASSYSGAGGQETQYF